The subject of this entry is one T cell receptor (beta chain). How the authors handled the data: Estimation of nucleated cell counts relied on the amplification of reference gene primers. This table comes from immunoSEQ multiplex PCR, and its TCRdb copy is limited to in-frame clones, with some not included. The V and J calls and clone size are taken from that table; D and trimming were inferred from the DNA. The table includes about 160,000 clones, approximately 80% detected once. The data were taken from a study of blood T cell repertoires in COVID-19. On the study more broadly: Researchers got acute and convalescent COVID-19 samples from the United States, Italy and Spain. PBMCs, B-cell-depleted T cells, or T cells were the source of the cDNA or gDNA that made up the material.

There are 12 residues in the CDR3. The V gene's germline CDR1 is LGHDT and CDR2 YNNKEL (reference sequence). Between the trimmed V and J ends, which lost 4 bases and 8 bases, there was a span of 11 bases. The origin of this receptor is a woman older than 75 with acute or convalescent COVID-19. Input material: peripheral blood. This sequence joins TRBV3-1 (or the pseudogene TRBV3-2) and TRBJ1-1, with D unresolved. The CDR3 protein is CASSRLAREAFF. Here the CDR3 DNA reads TGTGCCAGCAGCCGTTTGGCGAGGGAAGCTTTCTTT.